A selection of T cell receptor beta chains follows, all from one sample in a study of shared clonotypes between healthy human individuals. The assay was immunoSEQ multiplex PCR, and TCRdb's table has in-frame clones only and misses some. The table shows some 300,000 clones, with 73% occurring only once. The sample comprised memory CD4+ T cells sorted from blood. The receptors derive from a man aged 25 to 40 in good health. The CDR3 runs from the conserved cysteine through the conserved F or W. D genes are given only for firm matches. For some rows the clone size is stated as once, few or many, or as a class when expanded; others skip it.

>-|TRBJ2-2|TRBV2|-
CASSEIEYTGELFF
TGTGCCAGCAGTGAAATAGAGTACACCGGGGAGCTGTTTTTT
>-|TRBJ2-2|TRBV7-6|TRBD1
CASSLMAGGTTGELFF
TGTGCCAGCAGCTTAATGGCAGGGGGCACCACCGGGGAGCTGTTTTTT
>-|TRBJ2-7|TRBV6-1|-
CASSKYEQYF
TGTGCCAGCAGTAAATACGAGCAGTACTTC
>-|TRBJ1-5|TRBV27|TRBD1
CASSIQGKLSNQPQHF
TGTGCCAGCAGCATACAGGGGAAACTTAGCAATCAGCCCCAGCATTTT
>-|TRBJ2-5|TRBV19|TRBD2
CASSNSGGRKETQYF
TGTGCCAGTAGTAATTCGGGAGGGCGAAAAGAGACCCAGTACTTC
>-|TRBJ1-1|TRBV2|-
CASSAAVTTEAFF
TGTGCCAGCAGCGCCGCAGTTACGACTGAAGCTTTCTTT
>-|TRBJ2-2|TRBV19|-
CASSIGLGSTGELFF
TGTGCCAGTAGTATAGGACTAGGCAGCACCGGGGAGCTGTTTTTT
>-|TRBJ1-3|TRBV7-8|-
CASSLFSGNLPSGNTIYF
TGTGCCAGCAGCTTATTTTCCGGCAATCTACCATCTGGAAACACCATATATTTT
>few|TRBJ2-7|TRBV9|TRBD2
CASSVRLARDLYEQYF
TGTGCCAGCAGCGTGAGACTAGCGCGAGATCTATACGAGCAGTACTTC
>once|TRBJ1-5|TRBV2|-
CASRQASGNQPQHF
TGTGCCAGTCGACAGGCGAGTGGCAATCAGCCCCAGCATTTT
>-|TRBJ2-2|TRBV7-9|TRBD1
CASSRQGNTGELFF
TGTGCCAGCAGCCGACAGGGGAACACCGGGGAGCTGTTTTTT
>few|TRBJ2-1|TRBV25-1|TRBD2
CASSAGDYNEQFF
TGTGCCAGCAGCGCGGGAGATTACAATGAGCAGTTCTTC
>-|TRBJ1-2|TRBV28|-
CASSFLGLGTGGYTF
TGTGCCAGCAGTTTCCTGGGTTTGGGGACGGGCGGCTACACCTTC
>-|TRBJ2-3|TRBV5-6|-
CASSLFYGRTDTQYF
TGTGCCAGCAGCTTGTTTTATGGGAGGACGGATACGCAGTATTTT
>-|TRBJ2-7|TRBV5-4|-
CASSLNGGVASYEQYF
TGTGCCAGCAGCTTGAACGGAGGTGTGGCCTCCTACGAGCAGTACTTC
>few|TRBJ2-7|TRBV7-2|-
CASSFFSQGAEQYF
TGTGCCAGCAGCTTTTTTTCACAGGGAGCCGAGCAGTACTTC
>-|TRBJ2-4|TRBV10-2|-
CASSERELAKNIQYF
TGCGCCAGCAGTGAACGGGAATTGGCCAAAAACATTCAGTACTTC